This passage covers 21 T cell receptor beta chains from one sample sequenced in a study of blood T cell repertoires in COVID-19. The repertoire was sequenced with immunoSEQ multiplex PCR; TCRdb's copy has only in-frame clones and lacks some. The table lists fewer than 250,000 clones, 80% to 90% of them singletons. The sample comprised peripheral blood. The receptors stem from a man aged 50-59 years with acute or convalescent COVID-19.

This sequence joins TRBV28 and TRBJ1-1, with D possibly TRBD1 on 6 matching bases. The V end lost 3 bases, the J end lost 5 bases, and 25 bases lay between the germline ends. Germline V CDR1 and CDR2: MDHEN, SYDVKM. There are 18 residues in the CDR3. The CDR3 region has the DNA TGTGCCAGCAGTTTTTTCTTCAGGGGCAGTTTGGGTGAGACTGAAGCTTTCTTT. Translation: CASSFFFRGSLGETEAFF. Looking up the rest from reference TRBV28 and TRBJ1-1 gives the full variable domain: DVKVTQSSRYLVKRTGEKVFLECVQDMDHENMFWYRQDPGLGLRLIYFSYDVKMKEKGDIPEGYSVSREKKERFSLILESASTNQTSMYLCASSFFFRGSLGETEAFFGQGTRLTVV.

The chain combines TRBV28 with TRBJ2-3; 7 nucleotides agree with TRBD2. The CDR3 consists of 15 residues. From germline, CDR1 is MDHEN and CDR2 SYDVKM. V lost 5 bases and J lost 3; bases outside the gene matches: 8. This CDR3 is CASSGGGALTDTQYF. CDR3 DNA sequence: TGTGCCAGCAGTGGGGGAGGGGCGCTTACAGATACGCAGTATTTT. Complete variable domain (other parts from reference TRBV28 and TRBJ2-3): DVKVTQSSRYLVKRTGEKVFLECVQDMDHENMFWYRQDPGLGLRLIYFSYDVKMKEKGDIPEGYSVSREKKERFSLILESASTNQTSMYLCASSGGGALTDTQYFGPGTRLTVL.

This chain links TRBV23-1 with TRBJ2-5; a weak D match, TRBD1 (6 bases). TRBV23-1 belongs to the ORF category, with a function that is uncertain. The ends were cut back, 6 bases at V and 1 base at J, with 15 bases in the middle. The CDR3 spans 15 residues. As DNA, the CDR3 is TGCGCCAGCAGGCCCTTCGGGACACTCCAAGAGACCCAGTACTTC. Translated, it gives CASRPFGTLQETQYF.

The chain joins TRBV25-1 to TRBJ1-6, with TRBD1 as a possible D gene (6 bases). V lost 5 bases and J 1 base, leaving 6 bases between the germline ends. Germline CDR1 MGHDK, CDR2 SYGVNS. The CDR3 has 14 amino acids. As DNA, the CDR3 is TGTGCCAGCAGTACAGGGTCCTATAATTCACCCCTCCACTTT. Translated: CASSTGSYNSPLHF.

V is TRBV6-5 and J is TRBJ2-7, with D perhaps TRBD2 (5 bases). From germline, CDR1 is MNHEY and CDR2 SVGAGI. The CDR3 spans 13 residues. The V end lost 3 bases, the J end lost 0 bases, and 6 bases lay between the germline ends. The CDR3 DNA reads TGTGCCAGCAGTTATCGGGGCTCCTACGAGCAGTACTTC. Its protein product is CASSYRGSYEQYF.

CDR3 sequence reads: CASRYQDRANTEAFF. Here the CDR3 DNA reads TGTGCCAGCAGGTACCAGGACAGGGCGAACACTGAAGCTTTCTTT. The V call is TRBV6-5, the J call TRBJ1-1; 8 bases match TRBD1. The CDR3 loop spans 15 amino acids. Germline assignment: CDR1 MNHEY and CDR2 SVGAGI. V was clipped by 6 bases and J by 1 base; unmatched bases: 7.

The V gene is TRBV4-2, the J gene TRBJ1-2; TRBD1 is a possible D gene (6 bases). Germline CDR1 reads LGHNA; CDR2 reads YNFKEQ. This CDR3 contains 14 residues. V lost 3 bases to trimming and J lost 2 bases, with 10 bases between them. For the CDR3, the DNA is TGTGCCAGCAGCCAGAGGACAGAGAACTATGGCTACACCTTC. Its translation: CASSQRTENYGYTF.

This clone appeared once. The CDR3 nucleotides are TGTGCCAGCAGCTTGACAAGCTCCTATAATTCACCCCTCCACTTT. The encoded protein is CASSLTSSYNSPLHF. The chain couples TRBV7-9 to TRBJ1-6; no firm D call. V lost 3 bases and J lost 0, with 6 bases in between. This CDR3 is built from 15 residues. CDR1 SEHNR and CDR2 FQNEAQ come from the germline V gene (reference sequence). Filled out from reference TRBV7-9 and TRBJ1-6, the complete variable domain reads DTGVSQNPRHKITKRGQNVTFRCDPISEHNRLYWYRQTLGQGPEFLTYFQNEAQLEKSRLLSDRFSAERPKGSFSTLEIQRTEQGDSAMYLCASSLTSSYNSPLHFGNGTRLTVT.

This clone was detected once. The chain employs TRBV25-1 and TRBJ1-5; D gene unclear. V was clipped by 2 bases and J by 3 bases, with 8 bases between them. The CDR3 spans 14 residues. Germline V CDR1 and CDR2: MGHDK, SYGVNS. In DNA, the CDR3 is TGTGCCAGCAGTGAAGCGGCAGTCAATCAGCCCCAGCATTTT. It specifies CASSEAAVNQPQHF. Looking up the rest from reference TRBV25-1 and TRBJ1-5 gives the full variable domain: EADIYQTPRYLVIGTGKKITLECSQTMGHDKMYWYQQDPGMELHLIHYSYGVNSTEKGDLSSESTVSRIRTEHFPLTLESARPSHTSQYLCASSEAAVNQPQHFGDGTRLSIL.

In DNA form, the CDR3 reads TGTGCCAGCTCACCGTATCAGGGGCAAAGCAATCAGCCCCAGCATTTT. Translating gives CASSPYQGQSNQPQHF. The rearrangement uses TRBV18 and TRBJ1-5, with a weak D call TRBD1 (6 bases). Between the trimmed V and J ends, which lost 3 bases and 1 base, there was a span of 13 bases. This CDR3 spans 16 amino acids. Germline V gives CDR1 KGHSH, CDR2 LQKENI.

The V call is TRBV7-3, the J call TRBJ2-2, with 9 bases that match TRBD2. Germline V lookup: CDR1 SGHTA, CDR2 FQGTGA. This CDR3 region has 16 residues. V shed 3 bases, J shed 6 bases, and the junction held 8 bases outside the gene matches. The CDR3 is CASSFIAGVRPGELFF. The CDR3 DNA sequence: TGTGCCAGCAGCTTTATAGCGGGAGTTCGGCCCGGGGAGCTGTTTTTT.

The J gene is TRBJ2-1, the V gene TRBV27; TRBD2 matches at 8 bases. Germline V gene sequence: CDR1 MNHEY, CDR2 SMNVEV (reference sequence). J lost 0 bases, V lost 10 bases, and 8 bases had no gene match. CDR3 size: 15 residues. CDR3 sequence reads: CATRGRFSSYNEQFF. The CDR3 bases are TGTGCCACCCGCGGGAGGTTTAGCTCCTACAATGAGCAGTTCTTC.

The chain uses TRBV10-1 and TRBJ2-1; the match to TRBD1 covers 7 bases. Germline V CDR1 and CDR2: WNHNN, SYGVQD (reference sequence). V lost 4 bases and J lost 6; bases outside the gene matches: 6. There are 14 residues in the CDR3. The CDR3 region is CASSGGQTFNEQFF. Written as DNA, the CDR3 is TGCGCCAGCAGTGGGGGACAGACATTCAATGAGCAGTTCTTC.

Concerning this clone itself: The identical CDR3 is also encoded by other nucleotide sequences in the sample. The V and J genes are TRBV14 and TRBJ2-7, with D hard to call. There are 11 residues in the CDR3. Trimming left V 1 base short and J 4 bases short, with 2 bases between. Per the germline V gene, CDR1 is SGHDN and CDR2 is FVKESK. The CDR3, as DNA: TGTGCCAGCAGCCAAGCATACGAGCAGTACTTC. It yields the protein CASSQAYEQYF.

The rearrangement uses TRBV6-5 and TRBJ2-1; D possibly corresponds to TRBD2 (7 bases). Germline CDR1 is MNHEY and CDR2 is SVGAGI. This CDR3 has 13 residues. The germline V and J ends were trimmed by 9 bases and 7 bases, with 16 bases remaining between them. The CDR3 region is CASARGGVNEQFF. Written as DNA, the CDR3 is TGTGCCAGTGCTCGAGGGGGGGTGAATGAGCAGTTCTTC.

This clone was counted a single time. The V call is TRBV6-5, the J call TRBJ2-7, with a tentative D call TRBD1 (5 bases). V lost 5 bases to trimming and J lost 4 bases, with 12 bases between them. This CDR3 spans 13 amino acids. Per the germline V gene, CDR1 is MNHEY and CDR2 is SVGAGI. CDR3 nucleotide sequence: TGTGCCAGCAGTCTCCAAGGGGCGTACGAGCAGTACTTC. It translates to CASSLQGAYEQYF.

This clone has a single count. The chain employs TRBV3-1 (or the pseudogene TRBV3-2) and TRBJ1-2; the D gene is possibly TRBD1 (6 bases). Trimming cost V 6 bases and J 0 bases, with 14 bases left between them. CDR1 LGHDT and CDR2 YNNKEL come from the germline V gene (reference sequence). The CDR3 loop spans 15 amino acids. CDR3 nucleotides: TGTGCCAGCAGACCAACAGGGACCTCTAACTATGGCTACACCTTC. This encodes CASRPTGTSNYGYTF.

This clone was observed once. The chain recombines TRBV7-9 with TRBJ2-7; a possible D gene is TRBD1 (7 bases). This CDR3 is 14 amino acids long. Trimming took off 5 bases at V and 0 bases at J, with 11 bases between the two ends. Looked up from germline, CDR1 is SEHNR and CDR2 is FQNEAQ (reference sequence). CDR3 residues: CASSAGQFSYEQYF. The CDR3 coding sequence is TGTGCCAGCAGCGCGGGACAGTTCTCCTACGAGCAGTACTTC.

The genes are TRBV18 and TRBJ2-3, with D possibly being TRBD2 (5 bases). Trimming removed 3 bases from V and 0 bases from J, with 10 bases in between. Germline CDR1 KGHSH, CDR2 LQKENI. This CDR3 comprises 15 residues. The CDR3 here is CASSPQLESTDTQYF. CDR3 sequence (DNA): TGTGCCAGCTCACCCCAACTAGAGAGCACAGATACGCAGTATTTT.

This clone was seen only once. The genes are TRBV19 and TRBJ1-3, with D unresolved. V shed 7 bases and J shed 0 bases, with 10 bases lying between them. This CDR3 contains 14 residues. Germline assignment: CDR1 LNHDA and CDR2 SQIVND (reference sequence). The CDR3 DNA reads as TGTGCCAGTACCGCTAGACGCTCTGGAAACACCATATATTTT. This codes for CASTARRSGNTIYF.

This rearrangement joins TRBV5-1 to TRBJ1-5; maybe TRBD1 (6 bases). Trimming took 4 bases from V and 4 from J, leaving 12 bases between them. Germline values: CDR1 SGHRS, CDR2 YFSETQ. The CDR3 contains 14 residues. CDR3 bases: TGCGCCAGCAGCCAGGGGACCGAAAATCAGCCCCAGCATTTT. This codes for CASSQGTENQPQHF.